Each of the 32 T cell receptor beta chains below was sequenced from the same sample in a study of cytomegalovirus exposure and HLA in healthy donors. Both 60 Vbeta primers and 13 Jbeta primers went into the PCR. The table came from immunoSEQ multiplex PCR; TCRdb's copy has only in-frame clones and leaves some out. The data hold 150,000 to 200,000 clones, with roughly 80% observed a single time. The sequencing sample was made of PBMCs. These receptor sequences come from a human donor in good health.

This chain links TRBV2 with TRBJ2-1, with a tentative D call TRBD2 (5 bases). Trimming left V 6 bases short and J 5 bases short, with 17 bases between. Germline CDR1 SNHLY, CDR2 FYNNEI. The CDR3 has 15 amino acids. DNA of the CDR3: TGTGCCAGCAGCGAAACCCTCCGGGATCACAATGAGCAGTTCTTC. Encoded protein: CASSETLRDHNEQFF.

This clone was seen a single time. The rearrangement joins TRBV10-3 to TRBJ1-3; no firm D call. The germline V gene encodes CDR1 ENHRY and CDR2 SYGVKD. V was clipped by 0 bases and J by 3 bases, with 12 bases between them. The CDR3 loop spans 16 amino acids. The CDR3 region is CAISESSPGNGNTIYF. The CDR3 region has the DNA TGTGCCATCAGTGAGTCTTCCCCAGGTAATGGAAACACCATATATTTT.

In DNA, the CDR3 is TGCGCCAGCAGCTTGGATCCGGGAATCCAAGAGACCCAGTACTTC. Encoded protein: CASSLDPGIQETQYF. The chain carries TRBV5-1 and TRBJ2-5; D is perhaps TRBD2 (5 bases). Germline CDR1 reads SGHRS; CDR2 reads YFSETQ. The CDR3 loop spans 15 amino acids. The V end lost 0 bases, the J end lost 1 base, and 10 bases lay between the germline ends. Supplemented by reference TRBV5-1 and TRBJ2-5, the full variable domain reads KAGVTQTPRYLIKTRGQQVTLSCSPISGHRSVSWYQQTPGQGLQFLFEYFSETQRNKGNFPGRFSGRQFSNSRSEMNVSTLELGDSALYLCASSLDPGIQETQYFGPGTRLLVL.

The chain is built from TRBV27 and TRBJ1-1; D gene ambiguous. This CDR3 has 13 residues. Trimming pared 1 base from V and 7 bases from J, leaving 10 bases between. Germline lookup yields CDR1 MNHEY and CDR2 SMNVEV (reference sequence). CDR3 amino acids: CASSLFVGSEAFF. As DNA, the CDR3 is TGTGCCAGCAGTTTATTTGTGGGGAGTGAAGCTTTCTTT.

CDR3 amino acids: CASSLVVDRGNQPQHF. In DNA form, the CDR3 reads TGTGCCAGCAGCTTGGTGGTGGACAGGGGAAATCAGCCCCAGCATTTT. The genes are TRBV5-8 and TRBJ1-5; TRBD1 matches at 9 bases. CDR1 and CDR2 (germline): SGHTS, YDEGEE. The V and J ends lost 0 bases and 4 bases, in that order; junction bases with no gene match: 5. This CDR3 spans 16 amino acids.

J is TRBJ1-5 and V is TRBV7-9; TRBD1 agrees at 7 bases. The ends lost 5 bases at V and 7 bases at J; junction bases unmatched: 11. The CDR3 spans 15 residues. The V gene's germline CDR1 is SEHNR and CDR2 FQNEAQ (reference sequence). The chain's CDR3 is CASSPNDRERQPQHF. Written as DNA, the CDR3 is TGTGCCAGCAGCCCGAATGACAGGGAGAGACAGCCCCAGCATTTT.

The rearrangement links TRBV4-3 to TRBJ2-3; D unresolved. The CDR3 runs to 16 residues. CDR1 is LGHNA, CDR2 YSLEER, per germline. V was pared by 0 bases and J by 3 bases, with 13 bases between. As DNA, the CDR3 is TGCGCCAGCAGCCAAGAACCCTTTGGGCTTACAGATACGCAGTATTTT. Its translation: CASSQEPFGLTDTQYF.

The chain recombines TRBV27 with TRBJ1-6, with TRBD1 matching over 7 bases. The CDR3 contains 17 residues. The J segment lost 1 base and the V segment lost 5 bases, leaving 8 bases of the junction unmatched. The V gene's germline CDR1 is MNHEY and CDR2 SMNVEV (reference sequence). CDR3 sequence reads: CASSPRTGRSYNSPLHF. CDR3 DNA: TGTGCCAGCAGTCCCCGGACAGGCCGTTCCTATAATTCACCCCTCCACTTT.

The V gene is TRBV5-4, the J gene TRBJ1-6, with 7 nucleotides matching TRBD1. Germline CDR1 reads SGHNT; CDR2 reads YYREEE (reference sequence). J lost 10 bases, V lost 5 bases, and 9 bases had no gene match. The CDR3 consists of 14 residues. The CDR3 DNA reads TGTGCCAGCAGTTCCCCGGGACAGTACTCACCCCTCCACTTT. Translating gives CASSSPGQYSPLHF.

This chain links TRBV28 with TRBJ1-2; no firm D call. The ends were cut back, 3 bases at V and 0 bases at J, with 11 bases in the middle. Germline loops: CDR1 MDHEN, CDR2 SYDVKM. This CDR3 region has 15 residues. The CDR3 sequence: CASSLRSVANYGYTF. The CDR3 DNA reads TGTGCCAGCAGTTTGAGGTCAGTAGCTAACTATGGCTACACCTTC.

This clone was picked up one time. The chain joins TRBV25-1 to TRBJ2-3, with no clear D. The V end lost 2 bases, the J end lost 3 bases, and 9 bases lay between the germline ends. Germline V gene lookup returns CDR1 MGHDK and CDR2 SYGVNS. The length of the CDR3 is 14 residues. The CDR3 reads CASSERPLTDTQYF. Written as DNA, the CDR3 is TGTGCCAGCAGTGAACGTCCCCTGACAGATACGCAGTATTTT.

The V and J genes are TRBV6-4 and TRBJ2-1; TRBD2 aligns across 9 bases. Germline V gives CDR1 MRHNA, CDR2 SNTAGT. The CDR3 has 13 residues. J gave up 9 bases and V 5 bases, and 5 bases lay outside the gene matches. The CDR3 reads CASSLAGTGEQFF. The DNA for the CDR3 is TGTGCCAGCAGTCTAGCGGGGACCGGTGAGCAGTTCTTC.

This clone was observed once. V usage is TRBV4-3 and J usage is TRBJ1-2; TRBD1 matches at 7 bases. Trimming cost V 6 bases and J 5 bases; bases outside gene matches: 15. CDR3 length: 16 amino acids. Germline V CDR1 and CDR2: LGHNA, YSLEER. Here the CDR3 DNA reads TGCGCCAGCAGTCTAGAAGGACAGGCGAGTCATTATGGCTACACCTTC. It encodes CASSLEGQASHYGYTF.

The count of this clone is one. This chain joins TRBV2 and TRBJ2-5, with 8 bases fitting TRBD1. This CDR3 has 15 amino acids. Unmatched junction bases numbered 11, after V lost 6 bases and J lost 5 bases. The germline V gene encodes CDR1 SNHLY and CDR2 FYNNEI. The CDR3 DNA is TGTGCCAGCAGATCTCGACAGGGGAGTTGGGAGACCCAGTACTTC. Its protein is CASRSRQGSWETQYF.

CDR3 sequence: CASSQGLRQSPYGYTF. Here the CDR3 DNA reads TGTGCCAGCAGCCAAGGTTTACGACAGAGCCCCTATGGCTACACCTTC. V and J are TRBV4-2 and TRBJ1-2; perhaps TRBD1 as D (5 bases). The CDR3 loop spans 16 amino acids. Germline V gene data show CDR1 as LGHNA and CDR2 as YNFKEQ. V was cut by 1 base and J by 4 bases, with 16 bases left in between.

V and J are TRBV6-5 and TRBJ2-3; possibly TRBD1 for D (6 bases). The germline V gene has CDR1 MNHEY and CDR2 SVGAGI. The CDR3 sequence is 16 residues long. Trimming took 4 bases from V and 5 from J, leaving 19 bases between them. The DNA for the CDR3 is TGTGCCAGCAGTTCGGCTGGCAGGGGTGGTGGAGATACGCAGTATTTT. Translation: CASSSAGRGGGDTQYF.

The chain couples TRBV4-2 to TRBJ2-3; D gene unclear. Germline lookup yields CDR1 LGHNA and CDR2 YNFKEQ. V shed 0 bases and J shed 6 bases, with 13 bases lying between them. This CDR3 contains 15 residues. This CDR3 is CASSQDAAGADTQYF. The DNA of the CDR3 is TGTGCCAGCAGCCAAGATGCGGCCGGCGCCGATACGCAGTATTTT.

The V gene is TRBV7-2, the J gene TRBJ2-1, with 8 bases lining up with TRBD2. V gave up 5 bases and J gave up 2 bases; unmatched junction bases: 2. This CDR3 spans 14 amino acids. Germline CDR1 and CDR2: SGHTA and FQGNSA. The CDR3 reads CASSRGGPYNEQFF. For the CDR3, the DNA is TGTGCCAGCAGCCGGGGGGGCCCCTACAATGAGCAGTTCTTC.

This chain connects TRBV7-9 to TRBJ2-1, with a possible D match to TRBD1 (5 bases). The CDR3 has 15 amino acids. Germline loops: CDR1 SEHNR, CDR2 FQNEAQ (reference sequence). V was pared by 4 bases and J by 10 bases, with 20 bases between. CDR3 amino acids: CASSSPPARDREQFF. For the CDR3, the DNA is TGTGCCAGCAGCTCCCCACCCGCCCGAGACAGAGAGCAGTTCTTC. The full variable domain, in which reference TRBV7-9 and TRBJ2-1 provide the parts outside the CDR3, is DTGVSQNPRHKITKRGQNVTFRCDPISEHNRLYWYRQTLGQGPEFLTYFQNEAQLEKSRLLSDRFSAERPKGSFSTLEIQRTEQGDSAMYLCASSSPPARDREQFFGPGTRLTVL.

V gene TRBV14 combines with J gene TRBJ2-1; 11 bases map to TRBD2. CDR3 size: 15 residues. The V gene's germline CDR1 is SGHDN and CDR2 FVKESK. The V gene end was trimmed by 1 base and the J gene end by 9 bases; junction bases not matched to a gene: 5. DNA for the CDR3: TGTGCCAGCAGCCAAGTAGCGGGGGGGCGTGGTGAGCAGTTCTTC. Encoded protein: CASSQVAGGRGEQFF.

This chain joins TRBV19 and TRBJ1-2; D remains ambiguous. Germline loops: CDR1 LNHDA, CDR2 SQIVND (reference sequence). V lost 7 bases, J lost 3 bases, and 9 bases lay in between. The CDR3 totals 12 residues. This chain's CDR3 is CASTAGDYGYTF. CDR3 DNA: TGTGCCAGTACCGCCGGGGACTATGGCTACACCTTC.

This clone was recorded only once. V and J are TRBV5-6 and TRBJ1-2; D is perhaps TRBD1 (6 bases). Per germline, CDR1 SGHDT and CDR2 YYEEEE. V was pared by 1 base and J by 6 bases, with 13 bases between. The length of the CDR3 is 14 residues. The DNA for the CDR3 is TGTGCCAGCAGCTTGTTTACAGGGAACCATGGCTACACCTTC. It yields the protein CASSLFTGNHGYTF.

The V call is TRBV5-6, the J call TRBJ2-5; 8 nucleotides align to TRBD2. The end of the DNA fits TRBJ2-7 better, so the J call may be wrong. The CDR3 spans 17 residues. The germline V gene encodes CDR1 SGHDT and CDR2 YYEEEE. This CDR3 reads CASSALGGGGPYYEQYF. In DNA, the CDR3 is TGTGCCAGCAGCGCCCTGGGTGGCGGGGGGCCCTATTACGAGCAGTACTTC.

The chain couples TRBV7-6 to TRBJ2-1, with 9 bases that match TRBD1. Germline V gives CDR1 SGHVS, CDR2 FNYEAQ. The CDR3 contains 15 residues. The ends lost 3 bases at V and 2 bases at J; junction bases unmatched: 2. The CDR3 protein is CASSLGDRAYNEQFF. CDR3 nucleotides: TGTGCCAGCAGCTTGGGGGACAGGGCCTACAATGAGCAGTTCTTC.

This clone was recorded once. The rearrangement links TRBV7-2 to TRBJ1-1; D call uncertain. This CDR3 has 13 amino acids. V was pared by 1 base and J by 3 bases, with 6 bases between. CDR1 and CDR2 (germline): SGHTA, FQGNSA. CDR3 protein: CASSLERDTEAFF. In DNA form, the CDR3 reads TGTGCCAGCAGCTTAGAGAGGGACACTGAAGCTTTCTTT. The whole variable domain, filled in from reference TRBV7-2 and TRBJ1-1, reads GAGVSQSPSNKVTEKGKDVELRCDPISGHTALYWYRQSLGQGLEFLIYFQGNSAPDKSGLPSDRFSAERTGGSVSTLTIQRTQQEDSAVYLCASSLERDTEAFFGQGTRLTVV.

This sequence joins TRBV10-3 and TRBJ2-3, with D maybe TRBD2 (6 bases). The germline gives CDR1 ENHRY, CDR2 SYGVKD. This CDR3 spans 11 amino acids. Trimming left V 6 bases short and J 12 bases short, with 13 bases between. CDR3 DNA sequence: TGTGCCATCAGCCCCGGGACTCCCCAGTATTTT. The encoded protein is CAISPGTPQYF.

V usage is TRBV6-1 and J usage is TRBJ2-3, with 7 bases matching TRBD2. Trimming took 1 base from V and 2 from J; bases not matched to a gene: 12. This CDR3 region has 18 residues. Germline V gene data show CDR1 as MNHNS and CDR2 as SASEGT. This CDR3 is CASSEVPLGGGLTDTQYF. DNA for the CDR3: TGTGCCAGCAGTGAAGTCCCTTTAGGCGGGGGTCTCACAGATACGCAGTATTTT.

CDR3 region: CSVEIMGNGETQYF. Here the CDR3 DNA reads TGCAGCGTTGAGATAATGGGCAATGGGGAGACCCAGTACTTC. The gene calls are TRBV29-1 and TRBJ2-5; D gene ambiguous. V was cut by 3 bases and J by 5 bases, with 16 bases left in between. Per germline, CDR1 SQVTM and CDR2 ANQGSEA. This CDR3 is built from 14 residues.

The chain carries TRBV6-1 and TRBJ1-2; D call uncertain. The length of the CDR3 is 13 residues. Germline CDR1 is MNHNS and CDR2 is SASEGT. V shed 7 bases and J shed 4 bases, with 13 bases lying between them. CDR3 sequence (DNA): TGTGCCAGCAACAGTTTCGCTTCCTATGGCTACACCTTC. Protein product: CASNSFASYGYTF.

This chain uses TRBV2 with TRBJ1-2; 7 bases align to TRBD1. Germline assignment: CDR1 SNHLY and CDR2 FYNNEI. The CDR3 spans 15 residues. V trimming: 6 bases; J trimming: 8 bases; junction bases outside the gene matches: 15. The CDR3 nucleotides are TGTGCCAGCAGGGAAAGGGACAGCCTCTTATGGGGCTACACCTTC. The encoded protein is CASRERDSLLWGYTF.

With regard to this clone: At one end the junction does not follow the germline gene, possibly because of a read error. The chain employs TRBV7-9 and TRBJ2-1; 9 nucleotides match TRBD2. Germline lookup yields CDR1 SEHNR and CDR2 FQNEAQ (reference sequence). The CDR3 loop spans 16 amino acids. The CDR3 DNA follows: TGTTCCAGCAGCTTAGGCAGGCGGGGGGGCCTCGATGAGCAGTTCTTC. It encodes CSSSLGRRGGLDEQFF.

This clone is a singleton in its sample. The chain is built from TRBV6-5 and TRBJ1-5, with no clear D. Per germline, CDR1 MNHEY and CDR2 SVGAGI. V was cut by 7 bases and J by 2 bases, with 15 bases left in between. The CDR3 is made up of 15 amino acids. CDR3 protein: CASTRSPEGNQPQHF. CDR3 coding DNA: TGTGCCAGCACCAGGAGTCCGGAGGGCAATCAGCCCCAGCATTTT.